This TCR beta chain is drawn from a study of blood T cell repertoires in COVID-19. Study-wide background: There were acute and convalescent COVID-19 samples, and they came from the United States, Italy and Spain.

Only in-frame clones appear in the TCRdb table, and some are missing; sequencing was by immunoSEQ multiplex PCR. In the table there are around 50,000 clones, about 90% of which are singletons. The sample was peripheral blood. This receptor was taken from a man between 65 and 85 years old with active COVID-19.

The CDR3 region is CASSTQTYGYTF. The DNA of the CDR3 is TGTGCCAGCAGTACTCAGACATATGGCTACACCTTC. The chain recombines TRBV12-3 or TRBV12-4 with TRBJ1-2; unclear D gene. The CDR3 loop spans 12 amino acids. Trimming left V 5 bases short and J 5 bases short, with 9 bases between.